This entry lists 23 T cell receptor beta chains sequenced from one sample in a study of cytomegalovirus exposure and HLA in healthy donors. Use of 60 Vbeta and 13 Jbeta primers characterized the PCR. Some clones are missing from TCRdb's copy, which holds only in-frame ones; the method was immunoSEQ multiplex PCR. The data show 200,000 to 250,000 clones, 65% to 85% seen once. Sample: PBMCs. Every receptor here comes from a boy between 2 and 10 years old in good health and CMV-seronegative.

This clone has only one observation. The chain employs TRBV5-1 and TRBJ1-6, with 8 nucleotides matching TRBD1. V trimming: 4 bases; J trimming: 9 bases; junction bases outside the gene matches: 6. CDR1 is SGHRS and CDR2 is YFSETQ in the germline V gene. This CDR3 contains 14 residues. The CDR3 bases are TGCGCCAGCAGCCCCGGACAGGGCGGTTCACCCCTCCACTTT. Translated, it gives CASSPGQGGSPLHF.

V gene TRBV9 combines with J gene TRBJ1-4; 7 nucleotides align to TRBD1. The CDR3 spans 16 residues. CDR1 is SGDLS, CDR2 YYNGEE, per germline. Trimming at V came to 4 bases and at J to 0 bases, leaving 6 bases not matched to a gene. CDR3 residues: CASSRTGPATNEKLFF. CDR3 DNA sequence: TGTGCCAGCAGCCGGACAGGCCCCGCAACTAATGAAAAACTGTTTTTT.

The chain uses TRBV25-1 and TRBJ2-7, with 9 bases identical to TRBD2. The ends lost 4 bases at V and 7 bases at J; junction bases unmatched: 11. Germline CDR1 MGHDK, CDR2 SYGVNS. The CDR3 spans 15 residues. This CDR3 reads CASSVTGTSRPEQYF. CDR3 DNA sequence: TGTGCCAGCAGTGTGACCGGGACTAGCCGACCAGAGCAGTACTTC.

This clone has only a few counts. The rearrangement links TRBV5-6 to TRBJ1-1, with 7 bases lining up with TRBD1. The germline gives CDR1 SGHDT, CDR2 YYEEEE. CDR3 length: 13 amino acids. J gave up 5 bases and V 4 bases, and 5 bases lay outside the gene matches. CDR3 coding DNA: TGTGCCAGCAGCCAGGGGGTGGCGACTGAAGCTTTCTTT. Its protein is CASSQGVATEAFF.

This clone was counted only a few times. The rearrangement uses TRBV11-2 and TRBJ1-5; 10 bases are a match to TRBD1. Looked up from germline, CDR1 is SGHAT and CDR2 is FQNNGV. J lost 7 bases, V lost 3 bases, and 3 bases had no gene match. This CDR3 is built from 14 residues. The CDR3 spells CASSLGTGEQPQHF. DNA for the CDR3: TGTGCCAGCAGCTTGGGGACAGGGGAACAGCCCCAGCATTTT.

This clone was picked up a small number of times. The V and J genes are TRBV7-9 and TRBJ2-1, with TRBD1 matching over 9 bases. The germline V gene encodes CDR1 SEHNR and CDR2 FQNEAQ (reference sequence). This CDR3 comprises 14 residues. Trimming at V came to 6 bases and at J to 8 bases, leaving 8 bases not matched to a gene. The CDR3 is CASRGTGLADEQFF. The DNA for the CDR3 is TGTGCCAGCAGAGGGACAGGGCTAGCGGATGAGCAGTTCTTC.

The rearrangement links TRBV6-5 to TRBJ1-1; 7 bases match TRBD1. This CDR3 spans 14 amino acids. V lost 5 bases to trimming and J lost 3 bases; unmatched junction nucleotides: 6. The germline V gene encodes CDR1 MNHEY and CDR2 SVGAGI. The CDR3, as DNA: TGTGCCAGCAGTATGGGACAGAGGTACACTGAAGCTTTCTTT. It yields the protein CASSMGQRYTEAFF.

This chain links TRBV6-5 with TRBJ1-5, with D tentatively TRBD1 (5 bases). The CDR3 runs to 13 residues. Germline assignment: CDR1 MNHEY and CDR2 SVGAGI. Between the trimmed V and J ends, which lost 8 bases and 1 base, there was a span of 9 bases. Written as DNA, the CDR3 is TGTGCCAGCGGGCAGGGAAGCAATCAGCCCCAGCATTTT. Translated: CASGQGSNQPQHF.

This sequence joins TRBV6-1 and TRBJ1-2; no clear D. Per the germline V gene, CDR1 is MNHNS and CDR2 is SASEGT. There are 13 residues in the CDR3. V was cut by 1 base and J by 7 bases, with 10 bases left in between. The CDR3 here is CASSEDGRCGYTF. CDR3 DNA sequence: TGTGCCAGCAGTGAAGACGGGAGGTGTGGCTACACCTTC.

The chain has TRBV12-5 and TRBJ2-3; 9 positions agree with TRBD2. The J segment lost 3 bases and the V segment lost 10 bases, leaving 14 bases of the junction unmatched. Germline V gives CDR1 LGHNT, CDR2 FRNRAP. CDR3 size: 16 residues. CDR3 loop: CATGGGGAGWTDTQYF. The CDR3 nucleotides read TGTGCTACTGGGGGCGGGGGGGCCGGGTGGACAGATACGCAGTATTTT.

The V and J genes are TRBV13 and TRBJ2-3; unclear D gene. Trimming removed 4 bases from V and 4 bases from J, with 18 bases in between. Looked up from germline, CDR1 is PRHDT and CDR2 is FYEKMQ (reference sequence). The CDR3 totals 16 residues. The CDR3 here is CASSSTLLGGADTQYF. The CDR3 nucleotides read TGTGCCAGCAGCTCTACCCTACTTGGTGGTGCAGATACGCAGTATTTT.

The V gene is TRBV6-1, the J gene TRBJ1-2, with 9 bases matching TRBD1. The junction had 7 bases not matched to a gene; V was cut back by 6 bases and J by 2 bases. The CDR3 runs to 15 residues. CDR1 and CDR2 (germline): MNHNS, SASEGT. The CDR3 bases are TGTGCCAGCAGAACTCGGACAGGGGTAAACTATGGCTACACCTTC. This gives the protein CASRTRTGVNYGYTF.

This clone has a handful of counts. The chain uses TRBV7-9 and TRBJ1-1; 9 bases line up with TRBD1. Germline V gene lookup returns CDR1 SEHNR and CDR2 FQNEAQ (reference sequence). The trim removed 3 bases at V and 7 bases at J, leaving 6 bases unmatched. The CDR3 contains 14 residues. The CDR3 DNA reads as TGTGCCAGCAGCTTCGGACAGGGACAGGGTGAAGCTTTCTTT. Translating it yields CASSFGQGQGEAFF.

The CDR3 DNA is TGCGCCAGCAGCCCAAAGACAGGGGATGGCTACACCTTC. This encodes CASSPKTGDGYTF. This chain links TRBV4-1 with TRBJ1-2, with 8 bases identical to TRBD1. The CDR3 has 13 amino acids. V shed 4 bases and J 6 bases; nucleotides not matched to a gene: 4. Germline CDR1 reads MGHRA; CDR2 reads YSYEKL.

The chain links TRBV7-9 to TRBJ2-5; possibly TRBD2 for D (6 bases). The germline CDR1 and CDR2 sequences are SEHNR and FQNEAQ (reference sequence). Trimming took 1 base from V and 7 from J, leaving 7 bases between them. CDR3 size: 12 residues. The CDR3 DNA reads as TGTGCCAGCAGCTTAGACGGGGGGACCCAGTACTTC. Its protein product is CASSLDGGTQYF. The variable domain in full, completed from reference TRBV7-9 and TRBJ2-5, reads DTGVSQNPRHKITKRGQNVTFRCDPISEHNRLYWYRQTLGQGPEFLTYFQNEAQLEKSRLLSDRFSAERPKGSFSTLEIQRTEQGDSAMYLCASSLDGGTQYFGPGTRLLVL.

This CDR3 reads CASTAGDRGYEQYF. The CDR3 nucleotides read TGTGCCAGCACCGCCGGGGACAGGGGCTACGAGCAGTACTTC. The chain recombines TRBV7-9 with TRBJ2-7, with 10 bases lining up with TRBD1. The V segment lost 7 bases and the J segment 3 bases; nucleotides outside the gene matches: 6. Germline values: CDR1 SEHNR, CDR2 FQNEAQ (reference sequence). This CDR3 contains 14 residues. Full variable domain (remainder filled in from reference TRBV7-9 and TRBJ2-7): DTGVSQNPRHKITKRGQNVTFRCDPISEHNRLYWYRQTLGQGPEFLTYFQNEAQLEKSRLLSDRFSAERPKGSFSTLEIQRTEQGDSAMYLCASTAGDRGYEQYFGPGTRLTVT.

CDR3 sequence reads: CASSEDRGQETQYF. As DNA, the CDR3 is TGTGCCAGCAGTGAAGACAGGGGGCAAGAGACCCAGTACTTC. The V gene is TRBV2, the J gene TRBJ2-5; TRBD1 matches at 8 bases. The CDR3 sequence is 14 residues long. Trimming cost V 1 base and J 2 bases; bases outside gene matches: 0. Germline V gives CDR1 SNHLY, CDR2 FYNNEI.

The CDR3 reads CASKLSYGYTF. The DNA of the CDR3 is TGTGCCAGTAAATTATCTTATGGCTACACCTTC. V is TRBV6-5 and J is TRBJ1-2; D not certain. This CDR3 has 11 residues. From germline, CDR1 is MNHEY and CDR2 SVGAGI. The V end lost 9 bases, the J end lost 5 bases, and 10 bases lay between the germline ends.

The rearrangement links TRBV4-2 to TRBJ1-2; TRBD1 matches at 8 bases. V shed 5 bases and J 6 bases; nucleotides not matched to a gene: 8. The CDR3 runs to 14 residues. Germline V lookup: CDR1 LGHNA, CDR2 YNFKEQ. CDR3 loop: CASSIQGARDGYTF. The CDR3 DNA reads TGTGCCAGCAGCATCCAGGGGGCGCGGGATGGCTACACCTTC.

The rearrangement links TRBV9 to TRBJ1-6, with D perhaps TRBD1 (5 bases). Trimming pared 2 bases from V and 5 bases from J, leaving 11 bases between. CDR1 and CDR2 from the germline V gene are SGDLS and YYNGEE. The CDR3 totals 15 residues. The CDR3 DNA sequence: TGTGCCAGCAGCGTTGGGGGGGTGAATAATTCACCCCTCCACTTT. Translation gives CASSVGGVNNSPLHF.

This chain connects TRBV28 to TRBJ1-1, with D tentatively TRBD1 (5 bases). The CDR3 is 15 residues long. The germline V gene encodes CDR1 MDHEN and CDR2 SYDVKM. Trimming took 4 bases from V and 1 from J, leaving 13 bases between them. CDR3 bases: TGTGCCAGCAGTTCTCCCTTGGGGGGGAACACTGAAGCTTTCTTT. Translated, it gives CASSSPLGGNTEAFF.

V is TRBV6-5 and J is TRBJ2-2; 7 bases map to TRBD1. J lost 1 base, V lost 4 bases, and 3 bases had no gene match. Germline CDR1 is MNHEY and CDR2 is SVGAGI. The CDR3 extends over 15 amino acids. Here the CDR3 reads CASSSNRGNTGELFF. The CDR3 coding sequence is TGTGCCAGCAGTTCCAACAGGGGGAACACCGGGGAGCTGTTTTTT.

The V call is TRBV7-3, the J call TRBJ2-3, with D perhaps TRBD1 (6 bases). The germline gives CDR1 SGHTA, CDR2 FQGTGA. The CDR3 has 14 residues. Trimming shortened V by 2 bases and J by 6 bases, and 12 bases separated the two germline ends. This chain's CDR3 is CASSLSQGTDTQYF. The CDR3 DNA reads as TGTGCCAGCAGCTTATCACAGGGTACCGATACGCAGTATTTT.